One sample yielded the 23 T cell receptor beta chains listed below, sequenced in a study of T cell changes during pregnancy in multiple sclerosis. TCRdb's copy holds only in-frame clones and misses some; the assay was immunoSEQ multiplex PCR. The sample yields 47,000 or so clones, 85% to 90% seen once. The sequences come from peripheral blood, collected in the first trimester of pregnancy. The source is a female donor with multiple sclerosis, enrolled in a pregnancy study.

This chain uses TRBV7-2 with TRBJ1-1; TRBD1 might be the D (5 bases). The CDR3 has 14 residues. Germline assignment: CDR1 SGHTA and CDR2 FQGNSA. Trimming stripped 1 base from V and 5 bases from J, with 11 bases between. The CDR3 nucleotides are TGTGCCAGCAGCTTAGGTGGGGCGATGACTGAAGCTTTCTTT. It yields the protein CASSLGGAMTEAFF.

The chain is built from TRBV4-1 and TRBJ1-5; TRBD1 matches at 7 bases. This CDR3 spans 15 amino acids. The germline V gene has CDR1 MGHRA and CDR2 YSYEKL. J lost 6 bases, V lost 0 bases, and 5 bases had no gene match. CDR3 region: CASSQERGRVQPQHF. The CDR3 DNA is TGCGCCAGCAGCCAAGAAAGGGGGCGCGTTCAGCCCCAGCATTTT.

V and J are TRBV7-8 and TRBJ1-5, with D tentatively TRBD1 (5 bases). V lost 5 bases, J lost 5 bases, and 16 bases lay in between. The CDR3 sequence is 15 residues long. Germline V gives CDR1 SGHVS, CDR2 FQNEAQ. The CDR3 spells CASSLRWGDHQPQHF. In DNA form, the CDR3 reads TGTGCCAGCAGCCTCCGATGGGGGGATCATCAGCCCCAGCATTTT.

This rearrangement joins TRBV5-1 to TRBJ2-3; TRBD2 matches at 14 bases. Looked up from germline, CDR1 is SGHRS and CDR2 is YFSETQ. The CDR3 length is 17 residues. V dropped 4 bases and J dropped 5; count of bases not matched to a gene: 9. The CDR3 spells CASSEGQGLAGEDTQYF. CDR3 nucleotides: TGCGCCAGCAGCGAGGGACAGGGACTAGCGGGGGAAGATACGCAGTATTTT. Looking up the rest from reference TRBV5-1 and TRBJ2-3 gives the full variable domain: KAGVTQTPRYLIKTRGQQVTLSCSPISGHRSVSWYQQTPGQGLQFLFEYFSETQRNKGNFPGRFSGRQFSNSRSEMNVSTLELGDSALYLCASSEGQGLAGEDTQYFGPGTRLTVL.

In this sample, this clone turned up once. In DNA, the CDR3 is TGCGCCAGCAGCTTGGGTAGAGGGATGACTGAAGCTTTCTTT. Translated: CASSLGRGMTEAFF. This chain uses TRBV5-1 with TRBJ1-1; no firm D call. Looked up from germline, CDR1 is SGHRS and CDR2 is YFSETQ. Trimming stripped 0 bases from V and 5 bases from J, with 11 bases between. CDR3 length equals 14 residues.

The V call is TRBV4-2, the J call TRBJ1-6, with unresolved D. V lost 3 bases and J 0 bases, leaving 12 bases between the germline ends. The CDR3 length is 17 residues. Per germline, CDR1 LGHNA and CDR2 YNFKEQ. CDR3 nucleotides: TGTGCCAGCAGCCAGGCGGGCCCAAGCTCCTATAATTCACCCCTCCACTTT. Residues: CASSQAGPSSYNSPLHF.

Here the CDR3 DNA reads TGTGCCAGCAGTGCCGGGACTAGCGGGGGGGCCGATGAGCAGTTCTTC. Protein product: CASSAGTSGGADEQFF. The chain combines TRBV6-4 with TRBJ2-1; 16 positions match TRBD2. Germline V gene lookup returns CDR1 MRHNA and CDR2 SNTAGT. With 4 bases clipped from V and 8 bases from J, the junction kept 5 bases outside the gene matches. The CDR3 is made up of 16 amino acids.

The gene calls are TRBV28 and TRBJ2-7; D possibly corresponds to TRBD2 (7 bases). The CDR3 has 12 amino acids. The germline CDR1 and CDR2 sequences are MDHEN and SYDVKM. The V gene lost 9 bases and the J gene lost 2 bases, with 11 bases spanning the gap. CDR3 protein: CASRGGTYEQYF. The CDR3 DNA sequence: TGTGCCAGTAGGGGGGGAACCTACGAGCAGTACTTC.

V gene TRBV5-5 combines with J gene TRBJ2-2; a possible D gene is TRBD1 (5 bases). CDR1 and CDR2 (germline): SGHKS, YYEKEE (reference sequence). There are 16 residues in the CDR3. Trimming left V 10 bases short and J 0 bases short, with 19 bases between. This CDR3 reads CACDMTQQANTGELFF. CDR3 bases: TGTGCCTGCGACATGACCCAACAGGCGAACACCGGGGAGCTGTTTTTT.

The chain joins TRBV5-8 to TRBJ2-2; no definite D call. V was shortened by 1 base and J by 1 base, with 8 bases between the two germline ends. Germline V CDR1 and CDR2: SGHTS, YDEGEE. This CDR3 contains 15 residues. CDR3 bases: TGTGCCAGCAGCTTGTCCGGGTGGAACACCGGGGAGCTGTTTTTT. It codes for CASSLSGWNTGELFF.

The chain couples TRBV11-1 to TRBJ1-2, with D unresolved. Germline V gene sequence: CDR1 SGHAT, CDR2 FQDESV (reference sequence). This CDR3 region has 13 residues. V gave up 1 base and J gave up 3 bases, with 6 bases separating them. The CDR3 loop is CASSLGHDYGYTF. The CDR3 region has the DNA TGTGCCAGCAGCTTAGGACACGACTATGGCTACACCTTC. Using reference TRBV11-1 and TRBJ1-2 for the parts outside the CDR3, the full variable domain is EAEVAQSPRYKITEKSQAVAFWCDPISGHATLYWYRQILGQGPELLVQFQDESVVDDSQLPKDRFSAERLKGVDSTLKIQPAELGDSAMYLCASSLGHDYGYTFGSGTRLTVV.

This chain links TRBV4-1 with TRBJ1-1, with a possible D match to TRBD1 (5 bases). The germline V gene encodes CDR1 MGHRA and CDR2 YSYEKL. The ends were cut back, 6 bases at V and 1 base at J, with 12 bases in the middle. The CDR3 is 14 amino acids. The CDR3 DNA is TGCGCCAGCAGTCGGACGGGGGGGAACACTGAAGCTTTCTTT. This gives the protein CASSRTGGNTEAFF.

The rearrangement uses TRBV28 and TRBJ1-2; 12 bases are a match to TRBD1. Germline V gene sequence: CDR1 MDHEN, CDR2 SYDVKM. J was trimmed by 0 bases and V by 6 bases; bases with no gene match: 5. CDR3 length equals 16 residues. CDR3 DNA: TGTGCCAGCAGAGGGACAGGGGGCTCTACTAACTATGGCTACACCTTC. It translates to CASRGTGGSTNYGYTF.

This sequence joins TRBV6-1 and TRBJ1-2, with a tentative D call TRBD1 (5 bases). CDR1 is MNHNS, CDR2 SASEGT, per germline. The CDR3 extends over 14 amino acids. V lost 3 bases, J lost 4 bases, and 12 bases lay in between. CDR3 sequence (DNA): TGTGCCAGCAGTGATCCGGGACTGACCTATGGCTACACCTTC. The encoded protein is CASSDPGLTYGYTF.

The rearrangement uses TRBV19 and TRBJ1-1; a weak D match, TRBD1 (6 bases). Looked up from germline, CDR1 is LNHDA and CDR2 is SQIVND (reference sequence). The CDR3 covers 14 residues. Trimming left V 7 bases short and J 3 bases short, with 15 bases between. CDR3 sequence reads: CASTTQGLDTEAFF. DNA of the CDR3: TGTGCCAGTACAACACAGGGTTTAGACACTGAAGCTTTCTTT.

This sequence joins TRBV7-8 and TRBJ2-7; maybe TRBD1 (6 bases). Per germline, CDR1 SGHVS and CDR2 FQNEAQ. Trimming left V 5 bases short and J 4 bases short, with 18 bases between. The CDR3 consists of 15 residues. As DNA, the CDR3 is TGTGCCAGCAGCCCCCGACGGACAGCAGAGTACGAGCAGTACTTC. Translating gives CASSPRRTAEYEQYF.

The chain couples TRBV15 to TRBJ2-1, with 8 bases fitting TRBD1. CDR1 is LNHNV and CDR2 is YYDKDF in the germline V gene (reference sequence). The CDR3 consists of 15 residues. After removal of 5 bases from V and 6 bases from J, the junction contained 9 bases not matched to a gene. The CDR3 DNA sequence: TGTGCCACCAGCGTCGGGACAGGTGAAAGCAATGAGCAGTTCTTC. Translation gives CATSVGTGESNEQFF.

This chain uses TRBV7-9 with TRBJ2-1; TRBD1 matches 10 bases. This CDR3 spans 18 amino acids. The trim removed 1 base at V and 5 bases at J, leaving 11 bases unmatched. Germline lookup yields CDR1 SEHNR and CDR2 FQNEAQ (reference sequence). The CDR3 sequence: CASSLDLYGTGDDNEQFF. CDR3 in DNA: TGTGCCAGCAGCTTAGATTTATATGGGACAGGGGACGACAATGAGCAGTTCTTC.

On this clone: Mismatch with germline at one junction end may stem from a read error. The chain recombines TRBV7-7 with TRBJ1-1; perhaps TRBD1 as D (5 bases). CDR1 is SSHAT, CDR2 FNYEAQ, per germline (reference sequence). The CDR3 spans 18 residues. The CDR3 here is CASSLRSCQGTMNTEAFF. In nucleotides, the CDR3 is TGTGCTAGCAGCCTTAGAAGTTGTCAGGGAACCATGAACACTGAAGCTTTCTTT.

The CDR3 region has the DNA TGTGCCTGGAGTTCACGTCACAGGGGGCGCGGGTATGGCTACACCTTC. Its protein product is CAWSSRHRGRGYGYTF. This chain uses TRBV30 with TRBJ1-2, with 9 nucleotides matching TRBD1. Germline-derived CDR1 and CDR2 are GTSNPN and SVGIG (reference sequence). Trimming took 2 bases from V and 5 from J; bases not matched to a gene: 12. The CDR3 length is 16 residues.

The chain joins TRBV2 to TRBJ2-3; weak D call: TRBD2 (6 bases). Looked up from germline, CDR1 is SNHLY and CDR2 is FYNNEI. V was pared by 3 bases and J by 6 bases, with 22 bases between. The CDR3 is made up of 17 amino acids. The CDR3 nucleotides read TGTGCCAGCAGTGATCCTTCTGGGGGGTCAGGGAAGGATACGCAGTATTTT. As protein: CASSDPSGGSGKDTQYF.

J is TRBJ1-4 and V is TRBV5-6; 8 bases match TRBD1. The J segment lost 10 bases and the V segment lost 0 bases, leaving 17 bases of the junction unmatched. This CDR3 has 18 amino acids. Per germline, CDR1 SGHDT and CDR2 YYEEEE. CDR3 in DNA: TGTGCCAGCAGCTTGGAAGTCGGCGCAGGGGGCTACGATGGAAAACTGTTTTTT. It specifies CASSLEVGAGGYDGKLFF.

The rearrangement joins TRBV9 to TRBJ1-2, with no clear D. Trimming left V 0 bases short and J 2 bases short, with 5 bases between. This CDR3 comprises 13 residues. Germline assignment: CDR1 SGDLS and CDR2 YYNGEE. This CDR3 is CASSVARNYGYTF. The CDR3 DNA follows: TGTGCCAGCAGCGTAGCTAGGAACTATGGCTACACCTTC.